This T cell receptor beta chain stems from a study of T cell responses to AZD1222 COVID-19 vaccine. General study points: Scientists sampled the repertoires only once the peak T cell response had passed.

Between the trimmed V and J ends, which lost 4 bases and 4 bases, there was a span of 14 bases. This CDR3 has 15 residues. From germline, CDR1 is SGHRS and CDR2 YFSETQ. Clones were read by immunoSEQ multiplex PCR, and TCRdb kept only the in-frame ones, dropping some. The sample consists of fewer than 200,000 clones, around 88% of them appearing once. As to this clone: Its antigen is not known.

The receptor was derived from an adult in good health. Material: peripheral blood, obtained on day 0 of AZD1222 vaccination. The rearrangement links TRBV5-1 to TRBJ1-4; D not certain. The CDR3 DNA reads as TGCGCCAGCAGCCCTACAAGTACTTTTAATGAAAAACTGTTTTTT. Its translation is CASSPTSTFNEKLFF.